This TCR beta chain was found in a study of blood T cell repertoires in COVID-19. Looking at the study overall: The origin of the acute and convalescent COVID-19 samples was the United States, Italy and Spain. The cDNA or gDNA used as material had been derived from T cells, B-cell-depleted T cells, or PBMCs.

In the original analysis: Reference gene primer amplification yielded estimated nucleated cell counts. Data came from immunoSEQ multiplex PCR; TCRdb stores just in-frame clones and leaves some out. V, J and clone size derive from that table, while D and trimming were established from the DNA sequence. This sample has approximately 410,000 clones, with roughly 89% found just once. The specimen sequenced was peripheral blood. The source of this sequence is a woman younger than 45 with active or convalescent COVID-19.

The CDR3: CASSRDRESYEQYF. The CDR3 coding sequence is TGTGCCAGTTCCCGGGACAGGGAATCCTACGAGCAGTACTTC. The V and J genes are TRBV6-5 and TRBJ2-7, with 9 bases aligning to TRBD1. With V trimmed by 9 bases and J by 1 base, 7 bases remained unmatched. Germline CDR1 MNHEY, CDR2 SVGAGI. This CDR3 spans 14 amino acids.